These T cell receptor beta chains were read from a single sample in a study of breast tumors, draining lymph nodes, adjacent tissues. MiXCR, applied by TCRdb to the multiplex PCR reads, yields one record per CDR3 protein. Here the sample spans 200,000 to 300,000 distinct CDR3 sequences, roughly 31% being singletons. Source material: axillary lymph node tissue. The receptors stem from a female donor with breast cancer. Some clones in this sample may be carry-over from other donors' samples. CDR3s include the opening cysteine and the closing phenylalanine or tryptophan. D genes are given only for firm matches. Not every row has a clone size; where given, it reads once, few, many or a size class.

CDR3	DNA	D	V	J	size
CASSIVQGLMSKNIQSF	TGTGCCAGTAGTATAGTTCAGGGGTTGATGTCCAAAAACATTCAGTCCTTC	.	TRBV19	TRBJ2-4	.
CAWSPRRGDNQPQHF	TGTGCCTGGAGTCCCCGGAGGGGGGACAATCAGCCCCAGCATTTT	.	TRBV7-9	TRBJ1-5	.
CASSTDGGARNQPQHF	TGTGCCAGTAGTACGGACGGGGGGGCGCGCAATCAGCCCCAGCATTTT	.	TRBV19	TRBJ1-5	many
CSADRGRITDTQYF	TGCAGTGCCGACCGCGGGAGGATAACAGATACGCAGTATTTT	TRBD2	TRBV20-1	TRBJ2-3	many
CASSLRLTDTQYF	TGTGCCAGCAGTCTTCGACTCACAGATACGCAGTATTTT	.	TRBV6-4	TRBJ2-3	.
CATSDPGQTTEANEKLFF	TGTGCCACCAGTGATCCGGGACAGACCACTGAAGCTAATGAAAAACTGTTTTTT	TRBD1	TRBV24-1	TRBJ1-4	.
CAIAERISSYNEQFF	TGTGCCATCGCTGAGCGGATTAGCTCCTACAATGAGCAGTTCTTC	.	TRBV10-3	TRBJ2-1	many
CASSSANRLAGGFADTQYF	TGTGCCAGCAGCTCAGCAAACCGACTAGCGGGAGGTTTCGCAGATACGCAGTATTTT	TRBD2	TRBV11-2	TRBJ2-3	.
CASSYSWTPRWNTIYF	TGTGCCAGCAGTTACTCGTGGACACCCCGGTGGAACACCATATATTTT	.	TRBV6-5	TRBJ1-3	.
CASSDGGYTF	TGTGCCAGCAGCGATGGGGGCTACACCTTC	.	TRBV12-3/TRBV12-4	TRBJ1-2	once
CASSYGGLYNEQFF	TGTGCCAGCAGTTACGGGGGGCTCTACAATGAGCAGTTCTTC	.	TRBV6-6	TRBJ2-1	many
CASSLVGQQYF	TGTGCCAGCAGCTTAGTTGGACAGCAGTACTTC	.	TRBV11-1	TRBJ2-7	many
CSVGGLAATDTQYF	TGCAGCGTTGGTGGACTAGCTGCTACAGATACGCAGTATTTT	TRBD2	TRBV29-1	TRBJ2-3	.
CASSSPGQHSYEQYF	TGTGCCAGCAGCTCACCGGGACAGCACTCCTACGAGCAGTACTTC	TRBD1	TRBV6-5	TRBJ2-7	.
CASSTSEGAVGETQYF	TGCGCCAGCAGCACCTCAGAGGGGGCAGTGGGGGAGACCCAGTACTTC	TRBD1	TRBV5-1	TRBJ2-5	many
CASSLLLFGGNSGNTIYF	TGTGCCAGTAGCTTATTGTTGTTCGGTGGGAACTCTGGAAACACCATATATTTT	.	TRBV11-2	TRBJ1-3	many